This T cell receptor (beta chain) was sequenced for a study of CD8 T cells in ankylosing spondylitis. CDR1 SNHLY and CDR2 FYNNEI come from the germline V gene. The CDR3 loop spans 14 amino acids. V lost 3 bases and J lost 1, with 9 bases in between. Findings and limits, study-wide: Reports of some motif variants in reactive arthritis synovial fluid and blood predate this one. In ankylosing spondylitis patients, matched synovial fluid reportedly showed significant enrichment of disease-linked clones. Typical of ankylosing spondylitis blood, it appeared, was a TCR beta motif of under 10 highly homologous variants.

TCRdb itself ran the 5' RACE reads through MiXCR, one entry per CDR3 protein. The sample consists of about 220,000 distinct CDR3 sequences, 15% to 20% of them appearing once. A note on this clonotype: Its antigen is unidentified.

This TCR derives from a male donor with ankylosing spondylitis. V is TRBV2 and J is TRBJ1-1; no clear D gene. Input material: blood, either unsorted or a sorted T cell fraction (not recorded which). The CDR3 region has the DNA TGTGCCAGCAGTGAGGCCGCAGGGAACACTGAAGCTTTCTTT. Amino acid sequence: CASSEAAGNTEAFF. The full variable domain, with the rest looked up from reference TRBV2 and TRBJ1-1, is EPEVTQTPSHQVTQMGQEVILRCVPISNHLYFYWYRQILGQKVEFLVSFYNNEISEKSEIFDDQFSVERPDGSNFTLKIRSTKLEDSAMYFCASSEAAGNTEAFFGQGTRLTVV.